The 13 T cell receptor beta chains reported below all come from one sample, sequenced in a study of shared clonotypes between healthy human individuals. Sequencing was performed with immunoSEQ multiplex PCR; in TCRdb, only in-frame clones are kept and a portion is missing. The table lists 850,000 to 1,200,000 clones, approximately 76% of them singletons. The sample consisted of memory CD4+ T cells sorted from blood. Documented subset: CD45RA-negative fraction. All receptors come from a man between 18 and 29 years old in good health.

V and J are TRBV9 and TRBJ1-3, with D unclear. CDR1 and CDR2 from the germline V gene are SGDLS and YYNGEE. There are 15 residues in the CDR3. Trimming removed 2 bases from V and 0 bases from J, with 9 bases in between. In DNA, the CDR3 is TGTGCCAGCAGCGTCGGACCTAACTCTGGAAACACCATATATTTT. This encodes CASSVGPNSGNTIYF. Full variable domain (remainder filled in from reference TRBV9 and TRBJ1-3): DSGVTQTPKHLITATGQRVTLRCSPRSGDLSVYWYQQSLDQGLQFLIQYYNGEERAKGNILERFSAQQFPDLHSELNLSSLELGDSALYFCASSVGPNSGNTIYFGEGSWLTVV.

The rearrangement links TRBV5-1 to TRBJ2-7, with D perhaps matching TRBD2 (5 bases). The CDR3 extends over 12 amino acids. Trimming stripped 5 bases from V and 5 bases from J, with 11 bases between. CDR1 and CDR2 (germline): SGHRS, YFSETQ. The CDR3 region has the DNA TGCGCCAGCAGAGGAGGTTACAACGAGCAGTACTTC. This sequence encodes CASRGGYNEQYF.

This rearrangement joins TRBV10-2 to TRBJ1-1; 8 nucleotides match TRBD1. This CDR3 has 15 amino acids. Germline lookup yields CDR1 WSHSY and CDR2 SAAADI. The J segment lost 2 bases and the V segment lost 7 bases, leaving 9 bases of the junction unmatched. The CDR3 sequence: CASKGQEALNTEAFF. CDR3 nucleotides: TGCGCCAGCAAGGGACAGGAGGCATTAAACACTGAAGCTTTCTTT.

The CDR3 is CASSLRFLYSGSYNEQFF. In nucleotides, the CDR3 is TGTGCCAGCAGCTTGAGGTTTCTCTATAGCGGCTCCTACAATGAGCAGTTCTTC. V usage is TRBV5-5 and J usage is TRBJ2-1, with D possibly being TRBD2 (6 bases). V was clipped by 1 base and J by 0 bases, with 17 bases between them. The CDR3 has 18 residues. The germline V gene encodes CDR1 SGHKS and CDR2 YYEKEE (reference sequence).

The chain combines TRBV18 with TRBJ2-7; D might be TRBD2 (5 bases). The V gene lost 5 bases and the J gene lost 3 bases, with 14 bases spanning the gap. The V gene's germline CDR1 is KGHSH and CDR2 LQKENI. There are 14 residues in the CDR3. The CDR3 region has the DNA TGTGCCAGCTCATCAGGATCCGAGGGCTACGAGCAGTACTTC. This gives the protein CASSSGSEGYEQYF.

V usage is TRBV4-2 and J usage is TRBJ1-2; D is ambiguous. This CDR3 is 14 amino acids long. The germline V and J ends were trimmed by 1 base and 4 bases, with 10 bases remaining between them. Germline loops: CDR1 LGHNA, CDR2 YNFKEQ. The DNA for the CDR3 is TGTGCCAGCAGCCAAGGGGCCCCCTCCTATGGCTACACCTTC. It translates to CASSQGAPSYGYTF.

V usage is TRBV28 and J usage is TRBJ1-1, with unresolved D. CDR3 length: 13 residues. CDR1 MDHEN and CDR2 SYDVKM come from the germline V gene. The V and J ends lost 7 bases and 6 bases respectively, with 15 bases between them. The CDR3: CASMKPEVAEAFF. Here the CDR3 DNA reads TGTGCCAGCATGAAGCCCGAAGTAGCTGAAGCTTTCTTT.

J is TRBJ1-6 and V is TRBV4-3, with D possibly being TRBD1 (5 bases). CDR1 LGHNA and CDR2 YSLEER come from the germline V gene. The V end lost 0 bases, the J end lost 3 bases, and 9 bases lay between the germline ends. The length of the CDR3 is 16 residues. The CDR3 DNA reads TGCGCCAGCAGCCAAGATGATAGGGGCTATAATTCACCCCTCCACTTT. Protein: CASSQDDRGYNSPLHF.

With respect to this clone: Other DNA sequences from this sample encode an identical CDR3 as well. This sequence joins TRBV19 and TRBJ1-1; D possibly corresponds to TRBD1 (6 bases). Per the germline V gene, CDR1 is LNHDA and CDR2 is SQIVND (reference sequence). The CDR3 loop spans 14 amino acids. Trimming removed 6 bases from V and 0 bases from J, with 11 bases in between. CDR3 DNA sequence: TGTGCCAGTAGCCCGGGACAACTGAACACTGAAGCTTTCTTT. Protein sequence: CASSPGQLNTEAFF.

V gene TRBV19 combines with J gene TRBJ2-7; D remains unclear. The V end lost 8 bases, the J end lost 7 bases, and 15 bases lay between the germline ends. The germline gives CDR1 LNHDA, CDR2 SQIVND (reference sequence). The CDR3 spans 12 residues. The CDR3: CASGPGAREQYF. The CDR3, as DNA: TGTGCCAGTGGACCAGGCGCGAGAGAGCAGTACTTC.

This clone was counted only a few times. The genes are TRBV7-9 and TRBJ2-3, with D possibly matching TRBD1 (5 bases). V lost 6 bases, J lost 2 bases, and 9 bases lay in between. This CDR3 contains 13 residues. CDR1 and CDR2 (germline): SEHNR, FQNEAQ (reference sequence). This CDR3 reads CASRPTATDTQYF. The CDR3 coding sequence is TGTGCCAGCAGACCGACAGCCACAGATACGCAGTATTTT.

The chain uses TRBV29-1 and TRBJ1-2, with unresolved D. The CDR3 extends over 12 amino acids. The germline CDR1 and CDR2 sequences are SQVTM and ANQGSEA. Deletions cut 4 bases from V and 0 bases from J, with 6 bases between. CDR3 coding DNA: TGCAGCGTTGGTTCCGCTAACTATGGCTACACCTTC. This translates into CSVGSANYGYTF.

The chain employs TRBV6-5 and TRBJ2-6, with D uncertain. V was clipped by 2 bases and J by 1 base, with 9 bases between them. In germline, CDR1 is MNHEY, CDR2 SVGAGI. The CDR3 sequence is 16 residues long. CDR3 sequence (DNA): TGTGCCAGCAGTTACGCCCCAGCTTCTGGGGCCAACGTCCTGACTTTC. It translates to CASSYAPASGANVLTF.